This T cell receptor beta chain was observed in a study of T cells in Graves' hyperthyroidism and ophthalmopathy. Trimming removed 0 bases from V and 2 bases from J; junction bases left unmatched: 10. The CDR3 is 17 amino acids. Germline CDR1 is DFQATT and CDR2 is SNEGSKA (reference sequence). Researchers amplified the TCR beta CDR3 regions from RNA transcripts. A set of HTBI primers served as the primers for a first-round RT-PCR of the TCR CDR3. TCRdb processed the multiplex PCR reads anew with MiXCR; each CDR3 protein has one entry. In the table there are around 430,000 distinct CDR3 sequences, 15% of which are singletons. With regard to this clonotype: A clone one base away is much larger, so this may be a read error.

The specimen was blood. The sequence was obtained from a woman aged 25-40 years with Graves' hyperthyroidism. V usage is TRBV20-1 and J usage is TRBJ2-1; 7 bases match TRBD2. CDR3 DNA sequence: TGCAGTGCTAGAGATGGCCTAGCGGTAAGCGCCTACAATGAGCAGTTCTTC. Amino acid sequence: CSARDGLAVSAYNEQFF.